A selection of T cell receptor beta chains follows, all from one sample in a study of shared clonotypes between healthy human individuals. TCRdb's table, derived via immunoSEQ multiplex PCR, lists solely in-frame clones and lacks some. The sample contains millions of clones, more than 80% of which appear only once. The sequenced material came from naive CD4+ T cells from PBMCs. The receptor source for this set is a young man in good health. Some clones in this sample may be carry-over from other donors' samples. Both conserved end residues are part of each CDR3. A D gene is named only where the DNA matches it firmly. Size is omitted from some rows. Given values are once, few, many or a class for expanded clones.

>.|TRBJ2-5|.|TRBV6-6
CATQIGAQETQYF
TGTGCCACACAAATCGGGGCCCAAGAGACCCAGTACTTC
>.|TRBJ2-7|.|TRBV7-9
CASSFTGYEQYF
TGTGCCAGCAGTTTTACAGGGTACGAGCAGTACTTC
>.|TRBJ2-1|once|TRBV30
CAWRRQTSYNEQFF
TGTGCCTGGAGGCGACAGACCTCCTACAATGAGCAGTTCTTC
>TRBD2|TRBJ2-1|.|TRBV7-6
CASSLDRGRTSGGKFF
TGTGCCAGCAGCTTAGACAGGGGAAGGACTAGCGGAGGAAAGTTCTTC
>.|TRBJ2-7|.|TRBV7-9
CASSASGTGGYEQYF
TGTGCCAGCAGCGCGTCCGGGACCGGGGGCTACGAGCAGTACTTC
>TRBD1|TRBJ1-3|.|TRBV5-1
CASSLGQGVSSGNTIYF
TGCGCCAGCAGCTTGGGACAGGGGGTTTCCTCTGGAAACACCATATATTTT
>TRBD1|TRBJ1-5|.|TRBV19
CASSRGRQGDGSDSNQPQHF
TGTGCCAGTAGTAGGGGCCGACAGGGTGATGGGTCCGATAGCAATCAGCCCCAGCATTTT
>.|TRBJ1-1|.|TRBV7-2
CASSSRGGRRVPGVGEAFF
TGTGCCAGCAGCTCAAGAGGTGGGAGAAGAGTTCCCGGGGTCGGTGAAGCTTTCTTT
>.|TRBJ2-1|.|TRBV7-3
CASSLRSTGFDEQFF
TGTGCCAGCAGCTTAAGGAGCACAGGGTTCGATGAGCAGTTCTTC
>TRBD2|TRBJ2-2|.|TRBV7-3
CASSPLAGVTGELFF
TGTGCCAGCAGCCCACTAGCGGGAGTCACCGGGGAGCTGTTTTTT
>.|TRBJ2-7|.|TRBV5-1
CASSLGQASSYEQYF
TGCGCCAGCAGCTTGGGGCAGGCCAGCTCCTACGAGCAGTACTTC
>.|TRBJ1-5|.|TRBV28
CASTLRGVGDNQPQHF
TGTGCCAGCACCTTAAGGGGGGTTGGCGACAATCAGCCCCAGCATTTT
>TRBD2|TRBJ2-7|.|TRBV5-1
CASSLVLAGNYEQYF
TGCGCCAGCAGCTTGGTCCTAGCGGGCAACTACGAGCAGTACTTC
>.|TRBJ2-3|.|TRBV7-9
CASQAGDSGYADTQYF
TGTGCCAGCCAGGCAGGGGATAGTGGGTACGCAGATACGCAGTATTTT
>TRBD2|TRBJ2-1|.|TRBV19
CASSRWGLAGDNEQFF
TGTGCCAGTAGTAGGTGGGGACTAGCGGGAGACAATGAGCAGTTCTTC
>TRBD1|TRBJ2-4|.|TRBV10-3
CAISPGQGTLAKNIQYF
TGTGCCATCAGTCCGGGACAGGGGACATTAGCCAAAAACATTCAGTACTTC
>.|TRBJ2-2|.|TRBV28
CASSLWGQNTGELFF
TGTGCCAGCAGTTTGTGGGGGCAGAACACCGGGGAGCTGTTTTTT
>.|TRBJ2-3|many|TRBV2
CASSEPFTDTQYF
TGTGCCAGCAGTGAACCATTCACAGATACGCAGTATTTT
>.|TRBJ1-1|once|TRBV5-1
CASSVFLDTEAFF
TGCGCCAGCAGCGTATTTCTGGACACTGAAGCTTTCTTT
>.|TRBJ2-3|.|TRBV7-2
CASSLFSSTDTQYF
TGTGCCAGCAGCTTATTCTCTAGCACAGATACGCAGTATTTT
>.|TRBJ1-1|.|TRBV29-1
CSVNGAFF
TGCAGCGTGAATGGTGCTTTCTTT
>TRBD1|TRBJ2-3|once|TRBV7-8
CASSLAPPGQGRSTDTQYF
TGTGCCAGCAGCTTAGCGCCCCCGGGACAGGGCCGAAGCACAGATACGCAGTATTTT
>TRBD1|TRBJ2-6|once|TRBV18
CASSATLQGAGANVLTF
TGTGCCAGCTCAGCGACACTACAGGGGGCTGGGGCCAACGTCCTGACTTTC
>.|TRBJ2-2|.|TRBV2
CASSEVLNTGELFF
TGTGCCAGCAGTGAAGTCCTGAACACCGGGGAGCTGTTTTTT
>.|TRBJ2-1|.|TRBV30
CAWSVRWGAYEQFF
TGTGCCTGGAGTGTACGATGGGGGGCCTATGAGCAGTTCTTC
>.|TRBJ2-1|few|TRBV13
CASSRLGATAFF
TGTGCCAGCAGCCGTCTTGGGGCCACTGCATTCTTC
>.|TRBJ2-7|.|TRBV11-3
CASSLGGRVAEQYF
TGTGCCAGCAGCTTAGGGGGCAGGGTGGCCGAGCAGTACTTC
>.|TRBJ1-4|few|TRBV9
CASSVDVEEKLFF
TGTGCCAGCAGCGTAGACGTTGAGGAAAAACTGTTTTTT
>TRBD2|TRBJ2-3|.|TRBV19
CARSRRPQNRTSRVRDTQYF
TGTGCCAGAAGTCGACGCCCCCAGAACAGGACTAGCCGGGTAAGAGATACGCAGTATTTT
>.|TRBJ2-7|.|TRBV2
CASRPEGTQYF
TGTGCCAGCAGACCGGAGGGGACACAGTACTTC
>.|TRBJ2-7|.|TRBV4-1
CASSQKDGFSYEQYF
TGCGCCAGCAGTCAAAAGGACGGGTTTTCCTACGAGCAGTACTTC
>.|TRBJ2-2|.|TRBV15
CATSRSGTEGELFF
TGTGCCACCAGCAGATCCGGGACCGAGGGGGAGCTGTTTTTT
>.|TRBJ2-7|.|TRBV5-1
CASHTSAGAPRGEQYF
TGCGCCAGCCATACCTCAGCGGGCGCACCACGGGGCGAGCAGTACTTC
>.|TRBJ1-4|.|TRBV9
CASSLTGEEKLFF
TGTGCCAGCAGCCTGACGGGGGAGGAAAAACTGTTTTTT
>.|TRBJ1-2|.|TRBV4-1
CASSREQGSYGYTF
TGCGCCAGCAGCCGCGAACAGGGAAGCTATGGCTACACCTTC
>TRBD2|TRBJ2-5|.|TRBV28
CASRSPGLAGETQYF
TGTGCCAGCAGGTCCCCGGGACTAGCGGGAGAGACCCAGTACTTC
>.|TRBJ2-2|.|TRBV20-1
CSADITGELFF
TGCAGCGCCGATATAACCGGGGAGCTGTTTTTT
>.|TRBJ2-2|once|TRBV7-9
CASSLVSGELFF
TGTGCCAGCAGCCTAGTTTCAGGGGAGCTGTTTTTT
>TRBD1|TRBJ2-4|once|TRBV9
CASSVGTGGRDIQYF
TGTGCCAGCAGCGTAGGGACAGGGGGGAGAGACATTCAGTACTTC
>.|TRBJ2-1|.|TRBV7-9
CASSFLPGLVARLNEQFF
TGTGCCAGCAGCTTTTTGCCCGGGTTGGTAGCGCGGTTGAATGAGCAGTTCTTC
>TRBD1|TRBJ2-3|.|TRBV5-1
CASTGTVTDTQYF
TGCGCCAGCACCGGGACAGTCACAGATACGCAGTATTTT
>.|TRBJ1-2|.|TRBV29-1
CSATGDGYTF
TGCAGCGCTACTGGGGATGGCTACACCTTC
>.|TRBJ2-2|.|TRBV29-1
CSVVMGASNTGELFF
TGCAGCGTTGTGATGGGGGCCTCGAACACCGGGGAGCTGTTTTTT
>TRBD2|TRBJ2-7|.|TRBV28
CASSTSGRIYEQYF
TGTGCCAGCAGTACTAGCGGGAGGATCTACGAGCAGTACTTC
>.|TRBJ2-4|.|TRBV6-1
CASSEILTGSTQYF
TGTGCCAGCAGTGAAATTCTGACAGGTTCTACTCAGTACTTC
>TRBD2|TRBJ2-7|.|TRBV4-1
CASSQLGLASYEQYF
TGCGCCAGCAGTCAATTAGGACTAGCGAGTTACGAGCAGTACTTC
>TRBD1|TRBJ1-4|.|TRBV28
CASSLGGQGSEKLFF
TGTGCCAGCAGTTTAGGGGGACAGGGGAGCGAAAAACTGTTTTTT
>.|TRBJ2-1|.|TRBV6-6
CASRGQREQFF
TGTGCCAGCAGGGGCCAACGGGAGCAGTTCTTC
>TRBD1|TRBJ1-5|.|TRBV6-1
CASSEGRQGRQPQHF
TGTGCCAGCAGTGAAGGAAGACAGGGGAGACAGCCCCAGCATTTT
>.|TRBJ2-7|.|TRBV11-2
CASSLAPRGVVGREQYF
TGTGCCAGCAGCTTAGCACCGCGTGGAGTAGTGGGACGCGAGCAGTACTTC
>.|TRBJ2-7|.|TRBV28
CASSLALLQGVYEQYF
TGTGCCAGCAGTTTAGCCCTCCTGCAAGGGGTCTACGAGCAGTACTTC
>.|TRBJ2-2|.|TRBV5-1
CASFEQGRAGELFF
TGCGCCAGCTTCGAACAGGGAAGGGCCGGGGAGCTGTTTTTT
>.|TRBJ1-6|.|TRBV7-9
CASSPRVNSPLHF
TGTGCCAGCAGCCCTAGGGTGAATTCACCCCTCCACTTT
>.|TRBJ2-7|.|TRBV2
CASKSRTDTYEQYF
TGTGCCAGCAAGTCGAGGACGGACACCTACGAGCAGTACTTC
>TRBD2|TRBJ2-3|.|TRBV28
CASSLPGLAFGPDTQYF
TGTGCCAGCAGTTTACCGGGACTAGCGTTTGGTCCAGATACGCAGTATTTT
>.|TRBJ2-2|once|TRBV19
CASSIHGPNTGELFF
TGTGCCAGTAGTATTCACGGACCGAACACCGGGGAGCTGTTTTTT
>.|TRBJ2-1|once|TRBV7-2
CASSLDSYNEQFF
TGTGCCAGCAGCCTAGACTCCTACAATGAGCAGTTCTTC
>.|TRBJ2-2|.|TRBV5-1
CASSFGAGELFF
TGCGCCAGCAGCTTTGGCGCCGGGGAGCTGTTTTTT
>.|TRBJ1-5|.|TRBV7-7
CASSLGVDQPQHF
TGTGCCAGCAGCTTAGGGGTAGATCAGCCCCAGCATTTT
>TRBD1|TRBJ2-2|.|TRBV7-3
CASSARDRGSRTGELFF
TGTGCCAGCAGCGCCAGGGACAGGGGGTCCAGGACCGGGGAGCTGTTTTTT